This T cell receptor (beta chain) was found in a study of vaccination effects on CD4 cells after COVID-19. Study background: Participants were given two doses of BNT162b2 or mRNA-1273 vaccine. Both of the two convalescent patients gave a sample, one 16 days and one a week before vaccination. Whole-study results and caveats: In the late period after vaccination, infection- and vaccine-induced clones contracted markedly.

Germline CDR1 and CDR2: KGHSH and LQKENI. V was pared by 6 bases and J by 0 bases, with 11 bases between. The CDR3 extends over 15 amino acids. This clone has more than one count but fewer than ten. Its antigen is currently unknown. Using immunoSEQ multiplex PCR, the repertoire was profiled, and TCRdb retains in-frame clones only, with some absent. In the table there are tens of thousands of clones, under 75% of which are singletons. After expansion with viral peptide pools in the ViraFEST assay, antigen-specific CD4+ T cells were sequenced. Once cultured for 10 days, the cells underwent separation to obtain CD4+ T cells. Infection with SARS-CoV-2 occurred in the person between March and December 2020, and PCR confirmed it. Cultures received IL-2 medium that replaced half the medium on days 3 and 7.

The sequence came from a human donor who had a prior SARS-CoV-2 infection. This specimen was CD4+ T cells from PBMCs cultured with SARS-CoV-2 spike peptides, taken before COVID-19 vaccination. The chain carries TRBV18 and TRBJ1-4, with D unclear. The CDR3: CASSSMGPTNEKLFF. CDR3 coding DNA: TGTGCCAGCTCTAGTATGGGCCCAACTAATGAAAAACTGTTTTTT.